This TCR beta chain was identified during a study of shared clonotypes between healthy human individuals. Whole-study findings and limits: Memory subsets generally showed lower estimated richness than naive subsets.

Healthy and HIV-negative, the adult donors had no recent acute infections or vaccinations. The repertoire was sequenced with immunoSEQ multiplex PCR; TCRdb's copy has only in-frame clones and lacks some. This table holds some 2.4 million clones, 93% found once. On this clone: Its target is unknown.

Sequenced: naive CD4+ T cells from PBMCs. Described subset: CD45RA+ positively selected. This TCR derives from a man aged 18 to 29 in good health. Some clones in this sample may be carry-over from other donors' samples.

CDR3 loop: CATSRDVAGNQPQHF. Written as DNA, the CDR3 is TGTGCCACCAGCAGAGATGTCGCAGGGAACCAGCCCCAGCATTTT. The rearrangement uses TRBV15 and TRBJ1-5, with D perhaps matching TRBD1 (5 bases). Trimming removed 0 bases at V and 7 bases at J, with 13 bases between. The CDR3 runs to 15 residues. Germline-derived CDR1 and CDR2 are LNHNV and YYDKDF (reference sequence).